This T cell receptor beta chain comes out of a study of shared clonotypes between healthy human individuals. Turning to this clone: Within the sample, other DNA sequences also encode this same CDR3.

TCRdb's copy holds only in-frame clones and misses some; the assay was immunoSEQ multiplex PCR. The sample records approximately 2.1 million clones, more than 85% being singletons. The study enrolled healthy HIV-negative adults without recent acute infections or vaccinations as donors. This TCR derives from a man between 18 and 35 years old in good health. Some clones in this sample may be carry-over from other donors' samples. Sequenced sample: naive CD4+ T cells from PBMCs. Subset described: CD45RA+ positively selected.

CDR3 protein: CASSPRTPNTGELFF. As DNA, the CDR3 is TGTGCCAGCAGCCCACGGACCCCGAACACCGGGGAGCTGTTTTTT. The rearrangement links TRBV7-9 to TRBJ2-2; D is uncertain. This CDR3 has 15 amino acids. The germline V gene has CDR1 SEHNR and CDR2 FQNEAQ (reference sequence). V was shortened by 5 bases and J by 0 bases, with 10 bases between the two germline ends.